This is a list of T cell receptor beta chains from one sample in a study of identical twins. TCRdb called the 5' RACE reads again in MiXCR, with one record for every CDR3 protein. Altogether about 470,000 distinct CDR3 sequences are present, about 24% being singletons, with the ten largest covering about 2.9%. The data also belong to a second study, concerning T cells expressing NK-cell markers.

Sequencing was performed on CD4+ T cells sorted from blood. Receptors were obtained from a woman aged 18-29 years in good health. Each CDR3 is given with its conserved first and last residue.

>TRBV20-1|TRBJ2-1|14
CSAKRTEAYNEQFF
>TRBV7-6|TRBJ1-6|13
CASSLGQGVPLHF
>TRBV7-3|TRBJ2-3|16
CASSPRQGSSTDTQYF
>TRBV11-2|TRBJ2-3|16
CASSLDPIAGTDTQYF
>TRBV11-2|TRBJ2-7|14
CASSFYTRGHEQYF
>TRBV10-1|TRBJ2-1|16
CASSASTDRVRDEQFF
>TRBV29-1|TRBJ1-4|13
CSVTGTENEKLFF
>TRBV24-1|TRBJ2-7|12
CATQGATNEQYF
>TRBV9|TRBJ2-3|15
CASSVEPGSTDTQYF
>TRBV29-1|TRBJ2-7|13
CSVDGTGSYEQYF
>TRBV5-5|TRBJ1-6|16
CASSFPGARGGTPLHF
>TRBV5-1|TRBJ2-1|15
CASSLTDFVYNEQFF
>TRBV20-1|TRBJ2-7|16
CSARDPGQGRKYEQYF
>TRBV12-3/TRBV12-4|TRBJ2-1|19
CASSPGQFLYPSVYNEQFF
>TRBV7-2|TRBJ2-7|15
CASSLAAGSSYEQYF
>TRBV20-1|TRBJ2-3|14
CSASLAGVPDTQYF
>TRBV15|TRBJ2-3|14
CATSNGGSLDTQYF
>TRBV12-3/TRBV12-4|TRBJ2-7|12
CASSLLKAEQYF
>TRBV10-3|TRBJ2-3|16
CAISDNGLGGTDTQYF
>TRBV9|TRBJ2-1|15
CASSVSSSSYNEQFF
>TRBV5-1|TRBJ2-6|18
CASSPINHPSGRANVLTF
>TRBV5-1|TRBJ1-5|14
CASSHTGGDQPQHF
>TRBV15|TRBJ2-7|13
CATSRAVTYEQYF
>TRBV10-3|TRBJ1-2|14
CAIRSGQGDYGYTF
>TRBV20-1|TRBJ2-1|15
CSARDFRAGAREQFF
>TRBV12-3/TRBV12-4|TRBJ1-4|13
CASSIPGNEKLFF
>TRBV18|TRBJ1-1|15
CASSPQAQQNTEAFF
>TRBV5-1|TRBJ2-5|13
CASSLEGAETQYF
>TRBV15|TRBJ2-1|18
CATSRDPARAGGRNEQFF
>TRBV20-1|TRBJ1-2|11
CSASGDHGYTF
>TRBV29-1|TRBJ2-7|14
CSVPGTSGSYEQYF
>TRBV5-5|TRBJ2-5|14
CASSLGGGLETQYF
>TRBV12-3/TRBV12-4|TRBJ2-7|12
CASTTGGYEQYF
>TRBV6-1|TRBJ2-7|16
CASRPLATGRAYEQYF
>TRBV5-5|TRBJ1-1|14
CASRSPGQGLEAFF
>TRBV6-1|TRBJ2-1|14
CASRGQPTYNEQFF
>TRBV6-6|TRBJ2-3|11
CASSTRDAQYF
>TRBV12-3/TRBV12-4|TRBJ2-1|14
CASSTSTSYNEQFF
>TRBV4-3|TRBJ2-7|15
CASSQIAGVSYEQYF
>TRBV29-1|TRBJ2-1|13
CSMGEGVYNEQFF
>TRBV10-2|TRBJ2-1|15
CASRAGDGDYNEQFF
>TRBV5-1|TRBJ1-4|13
CASAGGLNEKLFF
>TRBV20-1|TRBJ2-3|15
CSALGLAGITDTQYF
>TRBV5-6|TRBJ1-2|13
CASSLRGSGGYTF
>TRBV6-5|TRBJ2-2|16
CASSSMDRGQVGELFF
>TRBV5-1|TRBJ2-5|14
CASSLGTPGETQYF
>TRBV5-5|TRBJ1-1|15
CASSGGQGKNTEAFF
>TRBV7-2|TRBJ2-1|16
CASSFTGTSGNNEQFF
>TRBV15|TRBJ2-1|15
CATSPRRRGRNEQFF
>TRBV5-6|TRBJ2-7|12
CASSLGAGNVRF
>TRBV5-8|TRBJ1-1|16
CASSWRGGSVGTEAFF
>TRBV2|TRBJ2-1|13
CASSGLAGIEQFF
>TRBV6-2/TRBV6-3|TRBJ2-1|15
CASSYSGPSYNEQFF
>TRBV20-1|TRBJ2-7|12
CSAPDQRYEQYF
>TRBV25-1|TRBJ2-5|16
CASSESRGGRLETQYF
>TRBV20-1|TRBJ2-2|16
CSATISGGAYTGELFF
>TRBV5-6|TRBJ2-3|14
CASSGRTGAFTQYF